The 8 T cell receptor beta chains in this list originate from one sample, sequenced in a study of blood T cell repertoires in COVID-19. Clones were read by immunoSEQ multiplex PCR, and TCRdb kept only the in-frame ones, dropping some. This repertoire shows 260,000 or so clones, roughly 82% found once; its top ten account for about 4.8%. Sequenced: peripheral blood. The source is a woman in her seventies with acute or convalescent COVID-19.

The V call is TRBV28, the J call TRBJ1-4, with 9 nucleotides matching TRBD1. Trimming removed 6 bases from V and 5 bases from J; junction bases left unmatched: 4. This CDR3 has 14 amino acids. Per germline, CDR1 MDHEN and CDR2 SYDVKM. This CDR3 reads CASSRDRVNEKLFF. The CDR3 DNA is TGTGCCAGCAGCCGGGACAGGGTGAATGAAAAACTGTTTTTT.

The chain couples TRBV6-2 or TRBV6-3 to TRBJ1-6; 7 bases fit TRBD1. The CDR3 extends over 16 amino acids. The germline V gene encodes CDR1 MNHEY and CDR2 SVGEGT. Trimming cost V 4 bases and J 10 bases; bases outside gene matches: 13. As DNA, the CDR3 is TGTGCCAGCAGTTCACGTGGACAGGCCTCCGGGTCACCCCTCCACTTT. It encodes CASSSRGQASGSPLHF.

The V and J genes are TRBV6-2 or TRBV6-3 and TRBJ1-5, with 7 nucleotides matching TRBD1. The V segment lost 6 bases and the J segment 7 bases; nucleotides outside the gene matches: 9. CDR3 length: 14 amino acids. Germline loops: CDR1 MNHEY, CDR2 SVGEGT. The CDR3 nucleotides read TGTGCCAGCAGCCCTTCCGGGACAGACCAGCCCCAGCATTTT. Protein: CASSPSGTDQPQHF.

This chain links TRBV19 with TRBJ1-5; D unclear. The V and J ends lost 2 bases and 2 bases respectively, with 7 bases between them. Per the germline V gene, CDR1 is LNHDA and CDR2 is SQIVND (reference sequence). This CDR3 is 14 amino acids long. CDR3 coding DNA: TGTGCCAGTAGTATAAGAGAGGGCAATCAGCCCCAGCATTTT. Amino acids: CASSIREGNQPQHF.

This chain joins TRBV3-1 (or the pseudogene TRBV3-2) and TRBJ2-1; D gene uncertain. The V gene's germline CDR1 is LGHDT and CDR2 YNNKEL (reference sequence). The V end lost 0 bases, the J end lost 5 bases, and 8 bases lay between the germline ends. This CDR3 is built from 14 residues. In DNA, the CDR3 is TGTGCCAGCAGCCAAGATCTCACGGACAATGAGCAGTTCTTC. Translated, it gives CASSQDLTDNEQFF.

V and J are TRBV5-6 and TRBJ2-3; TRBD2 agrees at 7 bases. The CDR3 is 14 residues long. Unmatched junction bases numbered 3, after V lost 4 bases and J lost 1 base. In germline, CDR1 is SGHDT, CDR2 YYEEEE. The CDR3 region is CASSPRGGTDTQYF. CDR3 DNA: TGTGCCAGCAGCCCCCGGGGGGGCACAGATACGCAGTATTTT.

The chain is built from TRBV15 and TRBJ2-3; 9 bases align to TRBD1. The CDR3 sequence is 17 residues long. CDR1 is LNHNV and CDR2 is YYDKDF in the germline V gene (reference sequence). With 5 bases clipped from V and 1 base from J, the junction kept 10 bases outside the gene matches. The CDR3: CATSGPQQGAGTDTQYF. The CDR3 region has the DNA TGTGCCACCAGCGGACCGCAACAGGGGGCTGGCACAGATACGCAGTATTTT.

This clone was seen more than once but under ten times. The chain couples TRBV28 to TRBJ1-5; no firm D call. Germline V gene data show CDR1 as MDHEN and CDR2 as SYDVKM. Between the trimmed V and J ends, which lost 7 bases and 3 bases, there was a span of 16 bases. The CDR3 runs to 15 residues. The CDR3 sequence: CASIIGSSFNQPQHF. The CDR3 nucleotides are TGTGCCAGCATCATAGGGAGCAGTTTCAATCAGCCCCAGCATTTT.